This entry lists 22 T cell receptor beta chains sequenced from one sample in a study of blood T cells in healthy people across ages. A second PCR, run for roughly 6 to 11 cycles, used a sample-barcoded 5' primer plus a J-beta primer mix. MiXCR was run by TCRdb on the 5' RACE reads, yielding one entry per CDR3 protein. The repertoire consists of 1.2 million to 1.5 million distinct CDR3 sequences, with roughly 45% occurring once and the leading ten covering roughly 7.9%. Specimen: blood. These receptors came from a young woman in good health.

This clonotype was picked up a small number of times. DNA for the CDR3: TGTGCCAGCAGCGTAGAGGGCCTAGTGGTGGATACGCAGTATTTT. It translates to CASSVEGLVVDTQYF. This chain joins TRBV9 and TRBJ2-3, with D uncertain. CDR3 size: 15 residues. Trimming cost V 0 bases and J 6 bases, with 14 bases left between them. The germline V gene has CDR1 SGDLS and CDR2 YYNGEE.

This clonotype was counted a few times. The genes are TRBV9 and TRBJ2-6; 12 positions agree with TRBD1. Germline CDR1 is SGDLS and CDR2 is YYNGEE. Unmatched junction bases numbered 5, after V lost 4 bases and J lost 0 bases. The CDR3 extends over 18 amino acids. DNA of the CDR3: TGTGCCAGCAGCTCACCGGGACAGGGGGCCTCTGGGGCCAACGTCCTGACTTTC. Translating gives CASSSPGQGASGANVLTF. Supplemented by reference TRBV9 and TRBJ2-6, the full variable domain reads DSGVTQTPKHLITATGQRVTLRCSPRSGDLSVYWYQQSLDQGLQFLIQYYNGEERAKGNILERFSAQQFPDLHSELNLSSLELGDSALYFCASSSPGQGASGANVLTFGAGSRLTVL.

In its sample, this clonotype was seen a few times. The chain carries TRBV27 and TRBJ2-7, with TRBD2 matching over 9 bases. Looked up from germline, CDR1 is MNHEY and CDR2 is SMNVEV (reference sequence). The V gene end was trimmed by 3 bases and the J gene end by 3 bases; junction bases not matched to a gene: 6. The CDR3 consists of 15 residues. CDR3 nucleotides: TGTGCCAGCAGTTTTACGCGTAGCGGGGGCTACGAGCAGTACTTC. It yields the protein CASSFTRSGGYEQYF.

The chain combines TRBV5-1 with TRBJ1-6, with TRBD1 identical over 7 bases. This CDR3 region has 16 residues. Looked up from germline, CDR1 is SGHRS and CDR2 is YFSETQ. V gave up 0 bases and J gave up 11 bases; unmatched junction bases: 11. In DNA form, the CDR3 reads TGCGCCAGCAGCTTGGGGACAGGAGGCGCGGGAACACCCCTCCACTTT. This encodes CASSLGTGGAGTPLHF.

The sample holds a few counts of this clonotype. This sequence joins TRBV5-5 and TRBJ2-1, with 7 positions matching TRBD2. The CDR3 loop spans 17 amino acids. V shed 7 bases and J 0 bases; nucleotides not matched to a gene: 13. Germline V gives CDR1 SGHKS, CDR2 YYEKEE (reference sequence). CDR3 nucleotides: TGTGCCAGCTCTCAGCGGGGCTACCTCAGCTCCTACAATGAGCAGTTCTTC. Residues: CASSQRGYLSSYNEQFF.

The chain combines TRBV4-1 with TRBJ2-4; D possibly corresponds to TRBD2 (5 bases). The tail of the sequence fits TRBJ2-7 better, so the J call may be wrong. Germline V gene sequence: CDR1 MGHRA, CDR2 YSYEKL. The CDR3 has 17 residues. In DNA form, the CDR3 reads TGCGCCAGCAGCCAAGCAATCTCCGCGGGCTGGTCAGGCGAGCAGTACTTC. Protein: CASSQAISAGWSGEQYF.

The chain couples TRBV5-1 to TRBJ1-2; D perhaps matches TRBD1 (6 bases). The length of the CDR3 is 14 residues. Trimming stripped 3 bases from V and 3 bases from J, with 12 bases between. The V gene's germline CDR1 is SGHRS and CDR2 YFSETQ. CDR3 bases: TGCGCCAGCAGCTCGGACAGCCTTGACTATGGCTACACCTTC. It codes for CASSSDSLDYGYTF.

The V call is TRBV20-1, the J call TRBJ2-5; 9 bases fit TRBD2. The J call may not be correct, given that the DNA end is closer to TRBJ2-1. Per germline, CDR1 DFQATT and CDR2 SNEGSKA (reference sequence). CDR3 size: 16 residues. CDR3 sequence: CSAKPFIAGAGNEQFF. CDR3 nucleotide sequence: TGCAGTGCTAAGCCCTTCATAGCGGGAGCGGGCAATGAGCAGTTCTTC.

This clonotype was observed a single time. The V call is TRBV2, the J call TRBJ1-2; tentatively, D is TRBD1 (6 bases). Germline V gives CDR1 SNHLY, CDR2 FYNNEI. Trimming cost V 9 bases and J 4 bases, with 15 bases left between them. This CDR3 is 13 amino acids long. This CDR3 is CASVGQTAYGYTF. The CDR3 nucleotides read TGTGCCAGTGTCGGACAGACAGCCTATGGCTACACCTTC.

This chain links TRBV28 with TRBJ1-5; no clear D. Germline V lookup: CDR1 MDHEN, CDR2 SYDVKM. The CDR3 runs to 12 residues. V lost 7 bases and J lost 3, with 7 bases in between. The CDR3 nucleotides read TGTGCCAGCACTAGTATCAATCAGCCCCAGCATTTT. Amino acids: CASTSINQPQHF.

As concerns this clonotype: A junction boundary mismatches the germline segment, possibly from a read error. The gene calls are TRBV7-2 and TRBJ2-7; maybe TRBD1 (8 bases). Looked up from germline, CDR1 is SGHTA and CDR2 is FQGNSA. The CDR3 is 14 amino acids. CDR3 sequence (DNA): TGTGCCAGCAGCGTTACAGGGGGGGTCTACAAGCAGTACTTC. Translating gives CASSVTGGVYKQYF.

The chain couples TRBV5-6 to TRBJ2-5, with 7 bases fitting TRBD2. Losses at the gene ends were 1 base for V and 1 base for J; bases not matched to a gene: 16. CDR1 is SGHDT, CDR2 YYEEEE, per germline. The CDR3 extends over 19 amino acids. CDR3 in amino acids: CASSLYEGRSGVGQETQYF. The DNA for the CDR3 is TGTGCCAGCAGCTTGTATGAAGGGCGGAGCGGGGTAGGCCAAGAGACCCAGTACTTC.

V and J are TRBV6-2 or TRBV6-3 and TRBJ1-1; no reliable D call. CDR3 size: 13 residues. The V and J ends lost 1 base and 3 bases respectively, with 6 bases between them. Looked up from germline, CDR1 is MNHEY and CDR2 is SVGEGT. The DNA for the CDR3 is TGTGCCAGCAGTTACTACTTGGACACTGAAGCTTTCTTT. It specifies CASSYYLDTEAFF.

This sequence joins TRBV6-5 and TRBJ2-5, with D possibly being TRBD1 (6 bases). Germline assignment: CDR1 MNHEY and CDR2 SVGAGI. CDR3 length equals 16 residues. Trimming pared 6 bases from V and 3 bases from J, leaving 20 bases between. CDR3 residues: CASRHLPRTEKETQYF. CDR3 coding DNA: TGTGCCAGCAGGCACCTACCCCGGACAGAAAAAGAGACCCAGTACTTC.

The J gene is TRBJ2-5, the V gene TRBV29-1; D assignment may be TRBD1 or TRBD2 (6 bases each). Germline CDR1 reads SQVTM; CDR2 reads ANQGSEA. V dropped 7 bases and J dropped 0 bases, with 12 bases sitting between them. This CDR3 region has 13 residues. The CDR3 DNA reads as TGCAGCGGTGGGGGGCAGAACCAAGAGACCCAGTACTTC. This gives the protein CSGGGQNQETQYF.

V gene TRBV6-5 combines with J gene TRBJ1-1; D unclear. Trimming pared 2 bases from V and 0 bases from J, leaving 19 bases between. Per germline, CDR1 MNHEY and CDR2 SVGAGI. The CDR3 covers 18 residues. The CDR3 reads CASSYPQRPSNMNTEAFF. The CDR3 coding sequence is TGTGCCAGCAGTTACCCCCAGAGGCCGTCGAATATGAACACTGAAGCTTTCTTT.

This chain links TRBV4-1 with TRBJ2-5; D is possibly TRBD1 (6 bases). The V end lost 6 bases, the J end lost 11 bases, and 28 bases lay between the germline ends. Germline CDR1 reads MGHRA; CDR2 reads YSYEKL. The CDR3 has 16 residues. Here the CDR3 DNA reads TGCGCCAGCAGGGCCTTACAGGGTACAAATTACAATGAGCAGTACTTC. Translated, it gives CASRALQGTNYNEQYF.

The chain employs TRBV7-2 and TRBJ2-1; perhaps TRBD2 as D (6 bases). The J call may be faulty, since TRBJ2-7 better matches the DNA end. CDR1 and CDR2 (germline): SGHTA, FQGNSA. CDR3 length: 15 residues. The CDR3 region has the DNA TGTGCCAGCAGCCGGACGCGGGGCATTTACAATGAGCAGTACTTC. It codes for CASSRTRGIYNEQYF.

This chain joins TRBV6-1 and TRBJ2-7, with D hard to call. The V gene lost 0 bases and the J gene lost 7 bases, with 13 bases spanning the gap. Germline V gene sequence: CDR1 MNHNS, CDR2 SASEGT. The CDR3 is 14 residues long. The CDR3 is CASSEALPGGEQYF. As DNA, the CDR3 is TGTGCCAGCAGTGAAGCGCTTCCGGGTGGTGAGCAGTACTTC.

The CDR3 DNA is TGTGCCAGCAGCCCCCAGCCCAGCCAACAAGGGGGCTATGGCTACACCTTC. Protein product: CASSPQPSQQGGYGYTF. The chain uses TRBV3-1 and TRBJ1-2; TRBD1 might be the D (6 bases). Germline CDR1 LGHDT, CDR2 YNNKEL (reference sequence). The CDR3 extends over 17 amino acids. Trimming removed 4 bases from V and 4 bases from J, with 22 bases in between.

This clonotype was counted only a few times. CDR3 nucleotide sequence: TGTGCCAGCAGTGAGACGGGACTAGGGCTCCGGACGCAGTATTTT. Protein: CASSETGLGLRTQYF. The rearrangement uses TRBV6-1 and TRBJ2-3, with 8 nucleotides matching TRBD2. This CDR3 comprises 15 residues. V lost 3 bases and J lost 9; bases outside the gene matches: 11. CDR1 and CDR2 (germline): MNHNS, SASEGT.

This clonotype was observed a few times. The gene calls are TRBV6-2 or TRBV6-3 and TRBJ1-2; TRBD1 matches at 8 bases. This CDR3 is built from 16 residues. The J segment lost 4 bases and the V segment lost 6 bases, leaving 13 bases of the junction unmatched. Germline V CDR1 and CDR2: MNHEY, SVGEGT. The CDR3 DNA reads as TGTGCCAGCAGCCCCTTGGGTGCCACAGGGGGCTATGGCTACACCTTC. Its translation is CASSPLGATGGYGYTF.